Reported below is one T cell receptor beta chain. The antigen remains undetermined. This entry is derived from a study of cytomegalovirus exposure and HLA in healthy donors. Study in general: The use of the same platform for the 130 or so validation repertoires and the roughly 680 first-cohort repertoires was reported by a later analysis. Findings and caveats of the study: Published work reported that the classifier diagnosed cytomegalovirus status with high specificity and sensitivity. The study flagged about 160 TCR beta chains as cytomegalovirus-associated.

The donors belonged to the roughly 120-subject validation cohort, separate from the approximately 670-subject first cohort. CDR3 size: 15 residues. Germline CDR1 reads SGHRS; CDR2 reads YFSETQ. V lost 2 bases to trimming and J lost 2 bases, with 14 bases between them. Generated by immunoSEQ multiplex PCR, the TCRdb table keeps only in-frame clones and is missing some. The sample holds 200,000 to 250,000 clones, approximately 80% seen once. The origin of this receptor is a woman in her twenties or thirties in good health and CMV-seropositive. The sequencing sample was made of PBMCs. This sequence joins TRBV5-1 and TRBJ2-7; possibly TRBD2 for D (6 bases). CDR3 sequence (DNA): TGCGCCAGCAGCTTTATGGAGGGGCAGACCTACGAGCAGTACTTC. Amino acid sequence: CASSFMEGQTYEQYF.